This entry is about one T cell receptor (beta chain). Time point given: baseline, week 1 (first vaccination visit). The treatment denotes: pre-vaccination baseline after standard-of-care therapy. The data belong to a study of a mutant IDH1 vaccine in newly diagnosed glioma. The CDR3 spans 13 residues. The germline V gene encodes CDR1 SGHDT and CDR2 YYEEEE. V shed 3 bases and J 4 bases; nucleotides not matched to a gene: 3. Clones were sequenced by immunoSEQ multiplex PCR, and TCRdb holds only the in-frame ones, with some missing. The data show tens of thousands of clones, 79% seen once. The V gene is TRBV5-6, the J gene TRBJ1-1, with 7 bases aligning to TRBD1. The sequenced sample was PBMCs, obtained from a glioma patient treated with radiotherapy, temozolomide or both. This clonotype originated in a man between 45 and 60 years old with glioma. CDR3 nucleotides: TGTGCCAGCAGCTGGACAGGAGCCACTGAAGCTTTCTTT. It codes for CASSWTGATEAFF. The complete variable domain, with remaining parts taken from reference TRBV5-6 and TRBJ1-1, reads DAGVTQSPTHLIKTRGQQVTLRCSPKSGHDTVSWYQQALGQGPQFIFQYYEEEERQRGNFPDRFSGHQFPNYSSELNVNALLLGDSALYLCASSWTGATEAFFGQGTRLTVV.